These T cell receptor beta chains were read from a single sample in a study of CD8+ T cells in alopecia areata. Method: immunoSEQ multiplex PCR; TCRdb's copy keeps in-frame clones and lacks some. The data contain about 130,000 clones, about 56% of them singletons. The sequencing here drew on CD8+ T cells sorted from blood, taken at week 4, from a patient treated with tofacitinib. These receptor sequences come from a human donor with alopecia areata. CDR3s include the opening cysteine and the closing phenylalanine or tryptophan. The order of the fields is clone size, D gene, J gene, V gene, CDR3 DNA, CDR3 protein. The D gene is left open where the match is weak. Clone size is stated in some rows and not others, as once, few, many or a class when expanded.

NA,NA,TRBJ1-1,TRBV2,TGTGCCAGCATCCGGGATAACACTGAAGCTTTCTTT,CASIRDNTEAFF
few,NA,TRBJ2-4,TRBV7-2,TGTGCCAGCAGCCCGCAGGAGGAAGCCAAAAACATTCAGTACTTC,CASSPQEEAKNIQYF
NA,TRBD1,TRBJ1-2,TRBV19,TGTGCCAGTAGTATTTATGGTATGGGACAGGGACGCGGAGGCTACACCTTC,CASSIYGMGQGRGGYTF
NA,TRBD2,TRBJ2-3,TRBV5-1,TGCGCCAGCAGCCCCCCTAGCGGGGGGGCCAGAGATACGCAGTATTTT,CASSPPSGGARDTQYF
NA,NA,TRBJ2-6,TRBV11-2,TGTGCCAGCAGAGACTTATCTGGGGCCAACGTCCTGACTTTC,CASRDLSGANVLTF
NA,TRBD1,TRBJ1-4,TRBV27,TGTGCCAGCAGTCCGAACAGGGGGCAAGGCGTAAAACTGTTTTTT,CASSPNRGQGVKLFF
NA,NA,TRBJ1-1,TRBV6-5,TGTGCCAGCAGAACCGTCACAGCGACTGAAGCTTTCTTT,CASRTVTATEAFF
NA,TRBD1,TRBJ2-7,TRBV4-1,TGCGCCAGCAGCCGGCCGGGACAGGGCTACGAGCAGTACTTC,CASSRPGQGYEQYF
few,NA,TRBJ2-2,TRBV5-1,TGCGCCAGCAGCCCCCGCAGGCAGCGCACCGGGGAGCTGTTTTTT,CASSPRRQRTGELFF
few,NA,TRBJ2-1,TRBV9,TGTGCCAGCAGCCCACGGGCAGGGCTCCATACGAGCTCCTACAATGAGCAGTTCTTC,CASSPRAGLHTSSYNEQFF
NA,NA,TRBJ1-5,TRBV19,TGTGCCAGTAGTATTGACAGCCGTTATAGCAATCAGCCCCAGCATTTT,CASSIDSRYSNQPQHF
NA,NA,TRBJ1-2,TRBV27,TGTGCCAGCAGTTTCGGACTCTACTATGGCTACACCTTC,CASSFGLYYGYTF
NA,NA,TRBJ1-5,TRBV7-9,TGTGCCAGCAGCTTGGGGGATCAGCCCCAGCATTTT,CASSLGDQPQHF
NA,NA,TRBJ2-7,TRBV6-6,TGTGCCAGCAGTCCCGGACAGTCCTACGAGCAGTACTTC,CASSPGQSYEQYF
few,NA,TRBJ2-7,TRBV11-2,TGTGCCAGCAGCTTAGAACTAGTCTACGAGCAGTACTTC,CASSLELVYEQYF
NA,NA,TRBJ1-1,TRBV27,TGTGCCAGCAGTTTATCGGCTTTTGGGTATGACACTGAAGCTTTCTTT,CASSLSAFGYDTEAFF
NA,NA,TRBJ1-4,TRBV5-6,TGTGCCAGCAGCTTCCCTGTGGAGGGGACGGAAAATGAAAAACTGTTTTTT,CASSFPVEGTENEKLFF
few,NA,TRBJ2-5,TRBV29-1,TGCAGCGTTGAAGGTTCGGGACCCAGGGGCGAGACCCAGTACTTC,CSVEGSGPRGETQYF
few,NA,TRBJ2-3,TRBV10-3,TGTGCCATCAGTGAGGCCGTGACTAGAGGGAGGCCAGATACGCAGTATTTT,CAISEAVTRGRPDTQYF
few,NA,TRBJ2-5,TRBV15,TGTGCCACCAGCAGTTTGGGAAGTAAAGAGACCCAGTACTTC,CATSSLGSKETQYF
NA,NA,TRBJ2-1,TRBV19,TGTGCCAGTAGTATCGGGCAGCCCTACAATGAGCAGTTCTTC,CASSIGQPYNEQFF
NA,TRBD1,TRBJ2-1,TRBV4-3,TGCGCCAGCAGCCTAGACAGGGGTCGCAATGAGCAGTTCTTC,CASSLDRGRNEQFF
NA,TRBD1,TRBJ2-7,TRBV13,TGTGCCAGCAGCCCTTGGGACAGGGGGAGGAACGAGCAGTACTTC,CASSPWDRGRNEQYF
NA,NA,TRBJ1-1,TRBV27,TGTGCCTCTTTTGAAAACACTGAAGCTTTCTTT,CASFENTEAFF
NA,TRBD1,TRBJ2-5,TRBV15,TGTGCCACCAGCAGCTTCACAGGGGGGTTGGAGACCCAGTACTTC,CATSSFTGGLETQYF
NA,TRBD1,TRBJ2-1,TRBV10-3,TGTGCCATCAGTGACCGGGACAGGGGACCCAACAATGAGCAGTTCTTC,CAISDRDRGPNNEQFF
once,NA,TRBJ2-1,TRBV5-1,TGCGCCAGCAGAGGGCTCGAGAGCTCCTACAATGAGCAGTTCTTC,CASRGLESSYNEQFF
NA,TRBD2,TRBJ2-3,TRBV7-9,TGTGCCAGCAGCCCCACGACTAGCGGGGGACCCCCAGATACGCAGTATTTT,CASSPTTSGGPPDTQYF
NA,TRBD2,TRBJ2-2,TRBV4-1,TGCGCCAGCAGCCAAAGGAGCGGACTAGCGTTCCCTGGGGAGCTGTTTTTT,CASSQRSGLAFPGELFF
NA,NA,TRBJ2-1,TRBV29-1,TGCAGCGTGGACCAATCAAATGAGCAGTTCTTC,CSVDQSNEQFF
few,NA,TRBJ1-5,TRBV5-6,TGTGCCAGCAGCTTGGGCGCGGGAACCCGGGGCAATCAGCCCCAGCATTTT,CASSLGAGTRGNQPQHF
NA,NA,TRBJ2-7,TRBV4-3,TGCGCCAGCAGCCAAGATCCGGGGGCCTACGAGCAGTACTTC,CASSQDPGAYEQYF
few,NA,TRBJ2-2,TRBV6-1,TGTGCCAGCAGCCACGAAGGGGGGGACACCGGGGAGCTGTTTTTT,CASSHEGGDTGELFF
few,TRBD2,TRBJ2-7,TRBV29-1,TGCAGCGTTGAAGAGGGGCTAGCGGCCATGGGCGAGCAGTACTTC,CSVEEGLAAMGEQYF
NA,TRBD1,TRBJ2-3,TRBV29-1,TGCAGCGTTGATCGCCGGGACAGTTGGATGAACACAGATACGCAGTATTTT,CSVDRRDSWMNTDTQYF
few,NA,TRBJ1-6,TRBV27,TGTGCCAGCACCCCAATGAAAATTGGAGCACCCCTCCACTTT,CASTPMKIGAPLHF
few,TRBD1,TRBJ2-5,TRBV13,TGTGCCAGCAGCCCCGGAGAGGGGGCTGAGACCCAGTACTTC,CASSPGEGAETQYF
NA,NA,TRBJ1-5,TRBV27,TGTGCCAGCGGCGAGGGAGAGCCCCAGCATTTT,CASGEGEPQHF
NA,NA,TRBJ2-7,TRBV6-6,TGTGCCAGCAGTTACTCTGCGGAGAGCTACGAGCAGTACTTC,CASSYSAESYEQYF
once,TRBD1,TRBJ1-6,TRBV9,TGTGCCAGCAGCGTAGCTGGGACAGGGGCTTCACCCCTCCACTTT,CASSVAGTGASPLHF
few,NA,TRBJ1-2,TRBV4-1,TGCGCCAGCAGCCAAGATGCAGAAAACTATGGCTACACCTTC,CASSQDAENYGYTF
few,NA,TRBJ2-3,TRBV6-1,TGTGCCAGCAGTGAAGCGATCGGGAGCACAGATACGCAGTATTTT,CASSEAIGSTDTQYF
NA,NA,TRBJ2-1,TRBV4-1,TGCGCCAGCAGCCAAGTTTTCCCTCCGCCGGTCGATGAGCAGTTCTTC,CASSQVFPPPVDEQFF
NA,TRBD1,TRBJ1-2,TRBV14,TGTGCCAGCAGCCAAGATCTTGGACAGGGATTCCTCTATGGCTACACCTTC,CASSQDLGQGFLYGYTF
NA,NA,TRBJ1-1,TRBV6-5,TGTGCCAGCAGTTACAGCCAGTTGATTGAAGCTTTCTTT,CASSYSQLIEAFF
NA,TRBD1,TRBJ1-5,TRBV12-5,TGTGCTAGTGGTTTGGGGACAGGGGGCCCCAACGAGCCCCAGCATTTT,CASGLGTGGPNEPQHF
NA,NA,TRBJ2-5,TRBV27,TGTGCCAGCAGTTTATCCGGCCCTAGGGAGACCCAGTACTTC,CASSLSGPRETQYF
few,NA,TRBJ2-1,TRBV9,TGTGCCAGCAGCCCCGGCCAGGACTATGACTTGAGGGACTCGGTCTTC,CASSPGQDYDLRDSVF
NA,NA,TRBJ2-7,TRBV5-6,TGTGCCAGCAGTTTCGGACAGACCTACGAGCAGTACTTC,CASSFGQTYEQYF
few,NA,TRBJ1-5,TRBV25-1,TGTGCCAGCAGTGAATTCATAAATCAGCCCCAGCATTTT,CASSEFINQPQHF
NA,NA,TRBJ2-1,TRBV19,TGTGCCAGTAGACCCCGGCAGTCCTACAATGAGCAGTTCTTC,CASRPRQSYNEQFF
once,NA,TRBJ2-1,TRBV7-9,TGTGCCAGTTCGGACTACAATGAGCAGTTCTTC,CASSDYNEQFF
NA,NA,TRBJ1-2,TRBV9,TGTGCCAGCAGCGGAATTAAAACAGGGTCGGATGGCTACACCTTC,CASSGIKTGSDGYTF
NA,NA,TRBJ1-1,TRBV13,TGTGCCAGCAGCCCACCCCTCTACACTGAAGCTTTCTTT,CASSPPLYTEAFF
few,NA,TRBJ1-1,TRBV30,TGTGCCTGGAGTGTACACAGGGAGGCTGAAGCTTTCTTT,CAWSVHREAEAFF
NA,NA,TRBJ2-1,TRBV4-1,TGCGCCAGCAGCCCTGAGGACCGAGACAATGAGCAGTTCTTC,CASSPEDRDNEQFF
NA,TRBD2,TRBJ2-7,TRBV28,TGTGCCAGCAGTTTTACTAGCGGCTACTCCTACGAGCAGTACTTC,CASSFTSGYSYEQYF
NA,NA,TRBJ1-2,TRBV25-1,TGTGCCAGCAGTGAAGGTCGGCAGAACGGCTACACCTTC,CASSEGRQNGYTF
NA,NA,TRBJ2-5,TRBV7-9,TGTGCCAGCAGCTTAACAAGTGGAGAGACCCAGTACTTC,CASSLTSGETQYF
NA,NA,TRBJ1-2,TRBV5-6,TGTGCCAGCAGCTCAACAGGGTACTACTATGGCTACACCTTC,CASSSTGYYYGYTF